The 2 T cell receptor beta chains below were found in one sample sequenced in a study of glioma-infiltrating T cells. Amplification of TCR alpha and beta CDR3 regions from RNA used iRepertoire nested multiplex PCR. TCRdb re-called the multiplex PCR reads with MiXCR, one entry per CDR3 protein. The sample lists about 140,000 distinct CDR3 sequences, about two fifths occurring once. Sequenced sample: glioma tissue, nonneoplastic brain tissue, or PBMCs (not recorded which). The origin of the receptors is a human donor with low-grade glioma or glioblastoma, undergoing nonglioma brain surgery, or in good health (not recorded which).

J is TRBJ2-1 and V is TRBV11-1; 8 bases are shared with TRBD1. Germline V gene data show CDR1 as SGHAT and CDR2 as FQDESV (reference sequence). The CDR3 runs 12 residues. Germline trimming cut 5 bases from V and 9 bases from J; bases unmatched to any gene: 3. DNA of the CDR3: TGTGCCAGCAGCGCCGACAGGGGTGAGCAGTTCTTC. Its translation: CASSADRGEQFF.

J is TRBJ1-2 and V is TRBV6-1; 8 bases agree with TRBD1. Unmatched junction bases numbered 9, after V lost 6 bases and J lost 6 bases. The CDR3 is 14 amino acids. Germline V lookup: CDR1 MNHNS, CDR2 SASEGT. CDR3 region: CASSTRTGNHGYTF. The CDR3 DNA reads as TGTGCCAGCAGCACCCGGACAGGGAATCATGGCTACACCTTC.